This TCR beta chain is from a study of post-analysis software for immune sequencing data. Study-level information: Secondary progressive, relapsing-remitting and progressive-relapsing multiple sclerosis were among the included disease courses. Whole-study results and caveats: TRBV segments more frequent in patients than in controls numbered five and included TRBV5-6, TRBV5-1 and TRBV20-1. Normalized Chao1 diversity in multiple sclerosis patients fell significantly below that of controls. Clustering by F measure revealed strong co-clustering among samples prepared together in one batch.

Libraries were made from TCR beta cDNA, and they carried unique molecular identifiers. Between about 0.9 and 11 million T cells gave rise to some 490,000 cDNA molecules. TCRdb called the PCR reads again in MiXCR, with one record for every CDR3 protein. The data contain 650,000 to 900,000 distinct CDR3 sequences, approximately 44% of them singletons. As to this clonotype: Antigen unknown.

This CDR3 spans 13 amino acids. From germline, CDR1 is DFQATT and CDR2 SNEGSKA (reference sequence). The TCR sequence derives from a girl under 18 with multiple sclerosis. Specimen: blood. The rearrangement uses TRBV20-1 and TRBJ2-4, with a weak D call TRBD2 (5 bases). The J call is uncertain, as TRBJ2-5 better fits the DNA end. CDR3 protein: CSASPGSAETQYF. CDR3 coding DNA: TGCAGTGCTAGTCCGGGGTCTGCAGAGACCCAGTACTTC.